These 27 T cell receptor beta chains came from one sample sequenced in a study of metastatic and nonmetastatic thyroid tumors (dated by TCRdb to the early 2020s). Library creation used PCR. The sample was run on an Illumina HiSeq 4000. Through fastp at Q25 and MiXCR, TCRdb rebuilt clones from the public reads, retaining in-frame beta chains. Here the sample has 90,000 or so clones; roughly 8.6% occur a single time. The top ten clones comprise roughly 9% of the sample. None of the patients had been given any treatment before thyroid surgery. Specimen: blood. All receptors come from a female donor with papillary thyroid cancer or a benign thyroid nodule (not recorded which). Some clones in this sample may be carry-over from other donors' samples.

This clone was detected ten times or more. The chain couples TRBV2 to TRBJ2-5; no clear D gene. Trimming left V 6 bases short and J 1 base short, with 15 bases between. The CDR3 is 15 amino acids. Germline V gene lookup returns CDR1 SNHLY and CDR2 FYNNEI. Here the CDR3 reads CASRPLVRPQETQYF. The CDR3 DNA reads TGTGCCAGCAGGCCCCTGGTGCGGCCCCAAGAGACCCAGTACTTC. Combining the CDR3 with reference TRBV2 and TRBJ2-5 gives the whole variable domain EPEVTQTPSHQVTQMGQEVILRCVPISNHLYFYWYRQILGQKVEFLVSFYNNEISEKSEIFDDQFSVERPDGSNFTLKIRSTKLEDSAMYFCASRPLVRPQETQYFGPGTRLLVL.

To note about this clone: A much larger clone lies one base from this, so it may be a read error. The chain employs TRBV27 and TRBJ2-5; no firm D call. Germline V gene lookup returns CDR1 MNHEY and CDR2 SMNVEV (reference sequence). The CDR3 contains 15 residues. Here the CDR3 reads CASNLSPWPGETQYF. In nucleotides, the CDR3 is TGTGCCAGCAATTTATCCCCTTGGCCTGGGGAGACCCAGTACTTC.

This clone has at least ten counts. The same CDR3 also results from other DNA sequences found in this sample. This chain links TRBV5-1 with TRBJ2-3, with unresolved D. The CDR3 has 14 residues. Between the trimmed V and J ends, which lost 0 bases and 5 bases, there was a span of 10 bases. The germline gives CDR1 SGHRS, CDR2 YFSETQ. CDR3 sequence (DNA): TGCGCCAGCAGCTTGGGTGGAGTTGAAGATACGCAGTATTTT. Translated: CASSLGGVEDTQYF.

The DNA for the CDR3 is TGTGCCAGCAGCCCCAGACAGGAGGTCACTGAAGCTTTCTTT. Translating it yields CASSPRQEVTEAFF. This chain uses TRBV7-9 with TRBJ1-1; perhaps TRBD1 as D (6 bases). In germline, CDR1 is SEHNR, CDR2 FQNEAQ (reference sequence). Trimming removed 5 bases from V and 4 bases from J, with 14 bases in between. The CDR3 is 14 residues long.

On this clone itself: A much larger clone sits a single nucleotide away, making a read error possible. The chain has TRBV20-1 and TRBJ2-7; 8 bases fit TRBD2. Germline V gives CDR1 DFQATT, CDR2 SNEGSKA (reference sequence). The CDR3 is 15 amino acids. The DNA for the CDR3 is TGCAGTGCTGGAGATCATGATAGCGGGGATTACGAGCAGTACTTC. Residues: CSAGDHDSGDYEQYF.

In this sample, this clone turned up many times. The chain is built from TRBV13 and TRBJ2-1; D possibly matches TRBD1 or TRBD2 (6 bases each). The ends were cut back, 1 base at V and 5 bases at J, with 12 bases in the middle. The CDR3 is 15 residues long. The germline CDR1 and CDR2 sequences are PRHDT and FYEKMQ (reference sequence). CDR3 in DNA: TGTGCCAGCAGCTTAGAACAGGGAGGACACAATGAGCAGTTCTTC. Translating it yields CASSLEQGGHNEQFF. Drawing the rest from reference TRBV13 and TRBJ2-1, the complete variable domain is AAGVIQSPRHLIKEKRETATLKCYPIPRHDTVYWYQQGPGQDPQFLISFYEKMQSDKGSIPDRFSAQQFSDYHSELNMSSLELGDSALYFCASSLEQGGHNEQFFGPGTRLTVL.

This clone has just a few counts. A read error is possible here, since a much larger clone lies one base away. The chain employs TRBV6-5 and TRBJ2-3; possible D gene TRBD2, 5 bases. This CDR3 region has 14 residues. Germline CDR1 is MNHEY and CDR2 is SVGAGI. The CDR3 nucleotides are TGTGCCAGCAGTTACTCGGCGGGCACAGATACGAAGTATTTT. The encoded protein is CASSYSAGTDTKYF.

This clone was found many times. V usage is TRBV20-1 and J usage is TRBJ1-5, with 7 bases fitting TRBD1. This CDR3 contains 15 residues. V trimming: 5 bases; J trimming: 4 bases; junction bases outside the gene matches: 11. Germline V gives CDR1 DFQATT, CDR2 SNEGSKA (reference sequence). CDR3 protein: CSALPSDRANQPQHF. CDR3 DNA sequence: TGCAGTGCTTTACCCTCCGACAGGGCAAATCAGCCCCAGCATTTT.

In the case of this clone: This may arise from a read error, as a much more abundant clone is one base away. This chain uses TRBV7-9 with TRBJ2-1; D may correspond to TRBD1 or TRBD2 (5 bases each). Germline CDR1 reads SEHNR; CDR2 reads FQNEAQ (reference sequence). Trimming took off 4 bases at V and 5 bases at J, with 18 bases between the two ends. The CDR3 covers 16 residues. The CDR3 DNA sequence: TGTGCCAGCAGCTCCAGAGGTAGCGTGGGGGACAATGAGCAGTTCTTC. Translation gives CASSSRGSVGDNEQFF.

This clone was recorded at least ten times. The V and J genes are TRBV19 and TRBJ1-6, with 8 bases identical to TRBD1. CDR3 size: 15 residues. Germline V lookup: CDR1 LNHDA, CDR2 SQIVND (reference sequence). Trimming removed 3 bases from V and 10 bases from J; junction bases left unmatched: 8. The CDR3 nucleotides read TGTGCCAGTAGTATGGACAGGGATCCCGACTCACCCCTCCACTTT. Its translation: CASSMDRDPDSPLHF.

The CDR3, as DNA: TGTGCCAGCAGCCAATCCAGGGGGGACAATGAGCAGTTCTTC. It translates to CASSQSRGDNEQFF. The chain employs TRBV11-2 and TRBJ2-1, with D maybe TRBD1 (7 bases). Germline loops: CDR1 SGHAT, CDR2 FQNNGV. The CDR3 runs 14 residues. The ends were cut back, 5 bases at V and 5 bases at J, with 13 bases in the middle.

This clone was counted ten times or more. The V call is TRBV28, the J call TRBJ2-7; D not resolved. CDR3 length: 15 amino acids. Germline assignment: CDR1 MDHEN and CDR2 SYDVKM. The V and J ends lost 6 bases and 0 bases respectively, with 15 bases between them. The CDR3 is CASSATPDSSYEQYF. CDR3 nucleotide sequence: TGTGCCAGCAGCGCAACCCCCGACTCCTCCTACGAGCAGTACTTC.

This clone appeared many times. The genes are TRBV7-2 and TRBJ2-3, with D possibly matching TRBD2 (5 bases). The V and J ends lost 6 bases and 5 bases respectively, with 12 bases between them. Germline CDR1 is SGHTA and CDR2 is FQGNSA. The CDR3 sequence is 13 residues long. CDR3 nucleotides: TGTGCCAGCAGTAGGACTGGCGGAGATACGCAGTATTTT. As protein: CASSRTGGDTQYF.

As for this clone: This may stem from a read error, because a much larger clone lies one nucleotide away. This chain links TRBV6-1 with TRBJ2-3; tentatively, D is TRBD1 (6 bases). CDR3 length: 14 amino acids. Germline V gene sequence: CDR1 MNHNS, CDR2 SASEGT. The CDR3 spells CASCPSRGADKQYF. CDR3 bases: TGTGCCAGCTGCCCCTCCAGGGGTGCAGATAAGCAGTATTTT.

This clone appeared many times. It is unclear where the CDR3 begins or ends on the DNA, so no DNA is shown, and the CDR3 is as TCRdb lists it. The genes are TRBV9 and TRBJ1-1; TRBD1, as called in the table, went unchecked against the DNA. The CDR3 adds up to 14 amino acids, both ends counted. CDR1 SGDLS and CDR2 YYNGEE come from the germline V gene. The CDR3 is CASSVAGGARGTFF.

CDR3 protein: CASRFSGLGTGELFF. CDR3 coding DNA: TGTGCCAGCAGGTTTAGTGGACTAGGGACCGGGGAGCTGTTTTTT. The rearrangement uses TRBV2 and TRBJ2-2; TRBD2 matches 7 bases. The CDR3 consists of 15 residues. Germline V gene sequence: CDR1 SNHLY, CDR2 FYNNEI. J gave up 5 bases and V 6 bases, and 9 bases lay outside the gene matches. Using reference TRBV2 and TRBJ2-2 for the parts outside the CDR3, the full variable domain is EPEVTQTPSHQVTQMGQEVILRCVPISNHLYFYWYRQILGQKVEFLVSFYNNEISEKSEIFDDQFSVERPDGSNFTLKIRSTKLEDSAMYFCASRFSGLGTGELFFGEGSRLTVL.

In this sample, this clone turned up many times. The chain recombines TRBV6-4 with TRBJ2-2, with D possibly called TRBD1 or TRBD2 (5 bases each). V was pared by 3 bases and J by 4 bases, with 9 bases between. Per germline, CDR1 MRHNA and CDR2 SNTAGT. The CDR3 consists of 14 residues. The CDR3 spells CASSEAGTTGELFF. The CDR3 DNA reads TGTGCCAGCAGTGAAGCAGGGACCACCGGGGAGCTGTTTTTT.

The chain links TRBV20-1 to TRBJ1-2; 8 positions agree with TRBD1. V shed 4 bases, J shed 4 bases, and the junction held 5 bases outside the gene matches. The CDR3 sequence is 13 residues long. Germline V gene lookup returns CDR1 DFQATT and CDR2 SNEGSKA (reference sequence). The CDR3 sequence: CSANVDRGYGYTF. Here the CDR3 DNA reads TGCAGTGCTAATGTCGACAGGGGCTATGGCTACACCTTC.

V is TRBV7-2 and J is TRBJ2-5; no clear D. Trimming left V 4 bases short and J 2 bases short, with 8 bases between. This CDR3 has 13 residues. In germline, CDR1 is SGHTA, CDR2 FQGNSA. Here the CDR3 reads CASSSIRQETQYF. CDR3 DNA: TGTGCCAGCAGCTCCATCAGACAAGAGACCCAGTACTTC.

This clone was seen only a few times. This could be a read error, since a much larger clone is one nucleotide away. The same CDR3 can be traced to other DNA sequences in this sample. The V call is TRBV10-3, the J call TRBJ1-2; D might be TRBD1 (6 bases). The CDR3 sequence is 11 residues long. Trimming pared 8 bases from V and 3 bases from J, leaving 7 bases between. CDR1 and CDR2 (germline): ENHRY, SYGVKD. CDR3 coding DNA: TGTGCCATCTCAGGGGACTATGGCTACACCTTC. Encoded protein: CAISGDYGYTF.

This clone was seen repeatedly, ten times or more. The chain employs TRBV28 and TRBJ2-3; D ambiguous. From germline, CDR1 is MDHEN and CDR2 SYDVKM. V was shortened by 5 bases and J by 5 bases, with 8 bases between the two germline ends. This CDR3 region has 12 residues. The CDR3 bases are TGTGCCAGCAGTCCCCCAGTAGATACGCAGTATTTT. It yields the protein CASSPPVDTQYF.

Ten or more counts support this clone. The V call is TRBV28, the J call TRBJ2-6, with D maybe TRBD2 (7 bases). The CDR3 extends over 15 amino acids. Trimming stripped 7 bases from V and 3 bases from J, with 13 bases between. From germline, CDR1 is MDHEN and CDR2 SYDVKM. The CDR3 sequence: CASKGGGSGANVLTF. The CDR3, as DNA: TGTGCCAGCAAGGGGGGGGGAAGTGGGGCCAACGTCCTGACTTTC.

The chain couples TRBV5-1 to TRBJ2-3; possibly TRBD1 or TRBD2 for D (6 bases each). Trimming left V 2 bases short and J 12 bases short, with 19 bases between. CDR1 and CDR2 from the germline V gene are SGHRS and YFSETQ. This CDR3 is built from 14 residues. DNA of the CDR3: TGCGCCAGCAGCTTAGGACAGTCGCGGGATAGTCAGTATTTT. It encodes CASSLGQSRDSQYF.

Regarding this clone: One base away lies a much larger clone, so this may be a sequencing read error. The chain links TRBV5-4 to TRBJ1-2, with D unresolved. CDR1 and CDR2 (germline): SGHNT, YYREEE (reference sequence). There are 13 residues in the CDR3. CDR3 in DNA: TGTGCCGGCAGCTTAAGACTGCTAGGCGGCTACACCTTC. It yields the protein CAGSLRLLGGYTF.

The table lists this clone with a few counts. The chain carries TRBV6-1 and TRBJ1-6; TRBD1 matches at 8 bases. Germline values: CDR1 MNHNS, CDR2 SASEGT. Losses at the gene ends were 6 bases for V and 5 bases for J; bases not matched to a gene: 9. The CDR3 is 16 residues long. CDR3 DNA: TGTGCCAGCAGAGCTTCTGGACAGGGACATAATTCACCCCTCCACTTT. Its translation is CASRASGQGHNSPLHF.

Concerning this clone itself: The junction departs from the called germline gene at one end, perhaps through a read error. V usage is TRBV11-2 and J usage is TRBJ2-2; TRBD2 matches at 11 bases. The CDR3 sequence is 16 residues long. The germline V gene encodes CDR1 SGHAT and CDR2 FQNNGV. The DNA of the CDR3 is TGTGCCATCAGCTTTACTAGCGGGGGGAACACCGGGGAGCTGTTTTTT. As protein: CAISFTSGGNTGELFF.

This clone was found many times. This chain connects TRBV18 to TRBJ1-6; 10 bases agree with TRBD1. V gave up 6 bases and J gave up 10 bases; unmatched junction bases: 12. Per germline, CDR1 KGHSH and CDR2 LQKENI. This CDR3 has 16 residues. DNA for the CDR3: TGTGCCAGCTCCCCGCCGAGGGGACAGGGGACCTCACCCCTCCACTTT. Amino acid sequence: CASSPPRGQGTSPLHF. Full variable domain (missing parts from reference TRBV18 and TRBJ1-6): NAGVMQNPRHLVRRRGQEARLRCSPMKGHSHVYWYRQLPEEGLKFMVYLQKENIIDESGMPKERFSAEFPKEGPSILRIQQVVRGDSAAYFCASSPPRGQGTSPLHFGNGTRLTVT.